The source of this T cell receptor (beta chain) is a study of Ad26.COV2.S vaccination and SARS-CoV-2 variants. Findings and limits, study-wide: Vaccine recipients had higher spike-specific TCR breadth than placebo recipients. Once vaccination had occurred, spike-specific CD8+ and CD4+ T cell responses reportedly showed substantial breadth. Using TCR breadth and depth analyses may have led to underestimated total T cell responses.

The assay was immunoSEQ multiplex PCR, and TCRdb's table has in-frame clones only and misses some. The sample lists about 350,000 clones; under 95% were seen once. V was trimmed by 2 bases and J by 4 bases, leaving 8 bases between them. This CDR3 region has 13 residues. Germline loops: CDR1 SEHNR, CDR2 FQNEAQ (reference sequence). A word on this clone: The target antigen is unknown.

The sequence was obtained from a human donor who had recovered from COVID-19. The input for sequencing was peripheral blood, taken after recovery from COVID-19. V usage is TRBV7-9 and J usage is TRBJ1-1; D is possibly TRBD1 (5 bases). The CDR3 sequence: CASSLWGGTEAFF. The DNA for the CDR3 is TGTGCCAGCAGCTTATGGGGGGGCACTGAAGCTTTCTTT.